This T cell receptor beta chain was recorded in a study of cytomegalovirus exposure and HLA in healthy donors. As for the study in general: Unique TCRs from HLA-typed donors, 65 million to 85 million of them, were held in an early data release. Study-level findings and limits: Among TCR beta chains, those listed as cytomegalovirus-associated numbered under 200. Analyzed later, association rates of TCRs varied across HLA loci, with DRB1 most and HLA-C fewest. Rare TCR sequences dominated, though some public TCRs recurred in many donors.

J gave up 7 bases and V 6 bases, and 1 base lay outside the gene matches. The CDR3 is made up of 13 amino acids. Germline lookup yields CDR1 MNHNS and CDR2 SASEGT. On this clone: The antigen remains unidentified.

The study ran its PCR with 60 Vbeta and 13 Jbeta primers. Generated by immunoSEQ multiplex PCR, the TCRdb table keeps only in-frame clones and is missing some. The sample consists of roughly 80,000 clones, approximately 88% of them appearing once. The clonotype comes from a woman in her 50s in good health and CMV-seronegative. Sample: PBMCs. The chain couples TRBV6-1 to TRBJ2-1, with 12 bases aligning to TRBD2. The DNA for the CDR3 is TGTGCCAGCAGCCTAGCGGGAGGGAATGAGCAGTTCTTC. It codes for CASSLAGGNEQFF.